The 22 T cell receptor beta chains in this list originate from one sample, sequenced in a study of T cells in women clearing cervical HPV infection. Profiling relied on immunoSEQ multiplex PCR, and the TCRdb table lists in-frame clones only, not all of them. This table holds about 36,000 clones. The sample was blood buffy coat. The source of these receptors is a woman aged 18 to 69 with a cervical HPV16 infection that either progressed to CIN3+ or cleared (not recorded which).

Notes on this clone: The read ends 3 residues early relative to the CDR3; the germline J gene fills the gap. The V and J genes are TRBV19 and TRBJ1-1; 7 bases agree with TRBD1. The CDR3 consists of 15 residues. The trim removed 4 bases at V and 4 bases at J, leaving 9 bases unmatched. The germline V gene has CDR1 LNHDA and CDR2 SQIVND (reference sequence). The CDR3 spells CASSRRTGSVTEAFF. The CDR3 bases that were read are TGTGCCAGTAGTAGACGGACAGGAAGCGTCACTGAA.

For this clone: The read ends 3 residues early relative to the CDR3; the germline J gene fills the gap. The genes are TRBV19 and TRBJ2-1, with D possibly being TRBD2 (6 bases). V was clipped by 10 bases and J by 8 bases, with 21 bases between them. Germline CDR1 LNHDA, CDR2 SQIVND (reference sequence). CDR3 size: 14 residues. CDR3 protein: CATGGLDWVDEQFF. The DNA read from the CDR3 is TGTGCCACCGGGGGACTGGATTGGGTCGATGAG.

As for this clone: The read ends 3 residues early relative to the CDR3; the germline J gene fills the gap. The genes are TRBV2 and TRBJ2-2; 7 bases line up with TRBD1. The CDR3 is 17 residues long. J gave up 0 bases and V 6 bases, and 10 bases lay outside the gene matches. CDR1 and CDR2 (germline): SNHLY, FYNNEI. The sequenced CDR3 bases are TGTGCCAGCAGCCTCGATAGGACAGGTCCGAACACCGGGGAG. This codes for CASSLDRTGPNTGE. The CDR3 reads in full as CASSLDRTGPNTGELFF. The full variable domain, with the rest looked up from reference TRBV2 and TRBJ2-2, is EPEVTQTPSHQVTQMGQEVILRCVPISNHLYFYWYRQILGQKVEFLVSFYNNEISEKSEIFDDQFSVERPDGSNFTLKIRSTKLEDSAMYFCASSLDRTGPNTGELFFGEGSRLTVL.

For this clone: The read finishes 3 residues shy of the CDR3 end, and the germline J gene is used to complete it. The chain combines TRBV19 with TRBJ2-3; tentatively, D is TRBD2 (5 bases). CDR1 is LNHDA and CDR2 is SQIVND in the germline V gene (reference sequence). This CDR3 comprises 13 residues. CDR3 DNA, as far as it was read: TGTGCCAGTAGCCTAAGAGGGTCGGAGACG. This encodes CASSLRGSET. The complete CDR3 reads CASSLRGSETQYF.

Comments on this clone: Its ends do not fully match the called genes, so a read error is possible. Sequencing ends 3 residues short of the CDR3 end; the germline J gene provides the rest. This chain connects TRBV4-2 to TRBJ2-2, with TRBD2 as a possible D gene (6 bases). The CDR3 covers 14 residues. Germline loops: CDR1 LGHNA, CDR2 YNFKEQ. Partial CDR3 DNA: TGCGCCAGCAGCCAAGTGGGGGGAACCGGGGAG. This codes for CASSQVGGTGE. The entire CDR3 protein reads CASSQVGGTGELFF.

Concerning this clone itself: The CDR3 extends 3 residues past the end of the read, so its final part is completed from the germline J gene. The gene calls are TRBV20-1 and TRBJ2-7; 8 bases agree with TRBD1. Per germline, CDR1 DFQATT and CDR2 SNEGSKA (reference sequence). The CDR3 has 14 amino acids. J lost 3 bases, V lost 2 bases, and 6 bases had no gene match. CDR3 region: CSARSDRGFYEQYF. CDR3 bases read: TGCAGTGCTAGAAGCGACAGGGGTTTCTACGAG.

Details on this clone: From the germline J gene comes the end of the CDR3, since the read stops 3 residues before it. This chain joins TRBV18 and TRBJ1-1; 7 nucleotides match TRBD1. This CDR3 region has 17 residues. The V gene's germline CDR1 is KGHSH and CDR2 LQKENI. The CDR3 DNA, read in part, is TGTGCCAGCTCACCACACGGTCCCGGGACAGACTTAGGGACA. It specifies CASSPHGPGTDLGT. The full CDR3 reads CASSPHGPGTDLGTAFF.

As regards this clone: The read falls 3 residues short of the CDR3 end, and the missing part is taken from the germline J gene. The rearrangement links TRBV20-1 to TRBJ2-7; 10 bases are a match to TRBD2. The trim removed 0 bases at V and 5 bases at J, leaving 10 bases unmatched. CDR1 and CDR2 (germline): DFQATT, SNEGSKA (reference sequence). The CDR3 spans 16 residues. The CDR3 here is CSARDLEAGGINEQYF. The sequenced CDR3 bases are TGCAGTGCTAGAGATCTAGAAGCGGGGGGGATCAACGAG.

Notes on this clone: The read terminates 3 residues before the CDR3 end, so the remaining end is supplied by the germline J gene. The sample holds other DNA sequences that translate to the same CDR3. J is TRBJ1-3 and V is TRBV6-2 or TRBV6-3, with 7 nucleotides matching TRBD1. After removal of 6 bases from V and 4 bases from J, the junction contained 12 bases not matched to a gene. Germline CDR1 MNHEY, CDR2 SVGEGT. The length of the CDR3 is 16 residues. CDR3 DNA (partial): TGTGCCAGCAGGGGGGGAATTGGGACAGTGGGAAACACC. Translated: CASRGGIGTVGNT. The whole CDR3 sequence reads CASRGGIGTVGNTIYF.

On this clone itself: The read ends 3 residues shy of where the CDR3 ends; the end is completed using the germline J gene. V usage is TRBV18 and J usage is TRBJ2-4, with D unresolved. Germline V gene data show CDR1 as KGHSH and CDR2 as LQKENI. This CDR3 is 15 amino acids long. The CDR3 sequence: CASSPPAAENYGQYF. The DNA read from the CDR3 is TGTGCCAGCTCACCACCTGCAGCCGAAAACTATGGT.

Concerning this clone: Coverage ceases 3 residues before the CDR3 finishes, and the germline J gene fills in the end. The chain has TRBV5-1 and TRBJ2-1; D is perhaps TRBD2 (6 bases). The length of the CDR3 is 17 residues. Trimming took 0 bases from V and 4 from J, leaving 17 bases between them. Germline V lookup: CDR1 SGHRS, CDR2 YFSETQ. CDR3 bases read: TGCGCCAGCAGCTTGGCACCCGGGGGTGCCCCTTACAATGAG. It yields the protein CASSLAPGGAPYNE. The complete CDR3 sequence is CASSLAPGGAPYNEQFF.

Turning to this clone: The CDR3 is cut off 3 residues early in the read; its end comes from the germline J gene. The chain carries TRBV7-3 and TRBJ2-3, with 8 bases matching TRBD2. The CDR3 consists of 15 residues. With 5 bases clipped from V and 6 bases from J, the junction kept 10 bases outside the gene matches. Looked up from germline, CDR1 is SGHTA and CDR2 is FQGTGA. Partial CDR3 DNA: TGTGCCAGCAGCCCCCAGCGGGGGCGCCCGGATACG. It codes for CASSPQRGRPDT. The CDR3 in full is CASSPQRGRPDTQYF.

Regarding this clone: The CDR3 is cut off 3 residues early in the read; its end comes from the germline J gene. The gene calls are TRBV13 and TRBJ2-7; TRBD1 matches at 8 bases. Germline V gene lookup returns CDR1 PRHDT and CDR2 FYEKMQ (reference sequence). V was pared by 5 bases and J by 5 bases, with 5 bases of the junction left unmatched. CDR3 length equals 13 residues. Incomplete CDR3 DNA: TGTGCCAGCAGCCGACCGACAGGGGACGAG. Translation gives CASSRPTGDE. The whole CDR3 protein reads CASSRPTGDEQYF.

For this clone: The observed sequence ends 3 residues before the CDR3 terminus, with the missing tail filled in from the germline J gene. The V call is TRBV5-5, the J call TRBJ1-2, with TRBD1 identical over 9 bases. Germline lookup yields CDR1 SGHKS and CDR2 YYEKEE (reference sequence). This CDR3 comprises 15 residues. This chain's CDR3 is CASSWGTGTGRGYTF. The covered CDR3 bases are TGTGCCAGCAGCTGGGGAACCGGGACAGGGAGAGGC.

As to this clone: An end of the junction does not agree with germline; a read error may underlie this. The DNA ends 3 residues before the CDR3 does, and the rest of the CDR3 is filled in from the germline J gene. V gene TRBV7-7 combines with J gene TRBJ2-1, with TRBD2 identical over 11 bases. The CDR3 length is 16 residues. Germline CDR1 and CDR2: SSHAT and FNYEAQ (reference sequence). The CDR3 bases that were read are TGTGCTAGCAGCCTCCTAGCGGGGGGCCCGTCGGATGAG. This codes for CASSLLAGGPSDE. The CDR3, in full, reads CASSLLAGGPSDEQFF.

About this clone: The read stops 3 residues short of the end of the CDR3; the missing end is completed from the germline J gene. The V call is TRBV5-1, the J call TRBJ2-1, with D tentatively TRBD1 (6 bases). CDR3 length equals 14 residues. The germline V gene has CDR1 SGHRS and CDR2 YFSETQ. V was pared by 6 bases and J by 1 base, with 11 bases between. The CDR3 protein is CASTQTGSYNEQFF. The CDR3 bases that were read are TGCGCCAGCACCCAGACAGGTTCCTACAATGAG. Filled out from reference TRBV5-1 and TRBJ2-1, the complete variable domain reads KAGVTQTPRYLIKTRGQQVTLSCSPISGHRSVSWYQQTPGQGLQFLFEYFSETQRNKGNFPGRFSGRQFSNSRSEMNVSTLELGDSALYLCASTQTGSYNEQFFGPGTRLTVL.

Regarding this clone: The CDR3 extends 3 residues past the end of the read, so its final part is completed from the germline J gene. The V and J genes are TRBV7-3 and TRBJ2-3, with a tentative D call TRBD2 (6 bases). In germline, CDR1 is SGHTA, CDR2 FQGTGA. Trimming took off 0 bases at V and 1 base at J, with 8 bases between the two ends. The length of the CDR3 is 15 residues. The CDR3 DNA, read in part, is TGTGCCAGCAGCTTAACGTGGGGGGGCACAGATACG. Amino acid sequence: CASSLTWGGTDT. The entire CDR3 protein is CASSLTWGGTDTQYF.

The CDR3 reads CSARGHAEREGTDTQYF. CDR3 DNA (partial): TGCAGTGCTAGAGGCCACGCGGAGCGGGAGGGCACAGATACG. The chain is built from TRBV20-1 and TRBJ2-3, with 9 bases identical to TRBD2. From the germline J gene comes the end of the CDR3, since the read stops 3 residues before it. Germline values: CDR1 DFQATT, CDR2 SNEGSKA (reference sequence). V lost 1 base and J lost 1; bases outside the gene matches: 9. The CDR3 is 17 amino acids.

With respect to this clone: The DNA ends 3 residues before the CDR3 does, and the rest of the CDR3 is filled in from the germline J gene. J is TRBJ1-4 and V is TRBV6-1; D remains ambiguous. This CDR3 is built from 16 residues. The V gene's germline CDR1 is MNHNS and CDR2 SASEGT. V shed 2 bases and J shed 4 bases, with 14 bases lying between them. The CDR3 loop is CASSERRVPINEKLFF. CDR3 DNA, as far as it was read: TGTGCCAGCAGTGAAAGGAGGGTCCCGATTAATGAAAAA.

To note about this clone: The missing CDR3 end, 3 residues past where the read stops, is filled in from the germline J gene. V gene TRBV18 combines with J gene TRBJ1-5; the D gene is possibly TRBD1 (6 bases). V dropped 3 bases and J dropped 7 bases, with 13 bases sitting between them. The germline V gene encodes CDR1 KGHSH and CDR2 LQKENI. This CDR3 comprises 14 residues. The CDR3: CASSPGGGWQPQHF. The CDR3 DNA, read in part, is TGTGCCAGCTCACCCGGGGGGGGCTGGCAGCCC.

This chain's CDR3 is CASSPQGPYDYTF. The covered CDR3 bases are TGTGCCAGCTCACCACAGGGGCCTTACGAC. The V and J genes are TRBV18 and TRBJ1-2, with a weak D call TRBD1 (5 bases). Read coverage stops 3 residues before the CDR3 terminus; the germline J gene supplies the remainder. This CDR3 spans 13 amino acids. Germline CDR1 is KGHSH and CDR2 is LQKENI.

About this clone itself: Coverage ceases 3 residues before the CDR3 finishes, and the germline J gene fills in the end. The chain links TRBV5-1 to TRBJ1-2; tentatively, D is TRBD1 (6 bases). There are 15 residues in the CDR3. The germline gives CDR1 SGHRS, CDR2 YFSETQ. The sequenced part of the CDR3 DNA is TGCGCCAGCAGCTTGGAATGGGGGCCCACAGATACC. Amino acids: CASSLEWGPTDT. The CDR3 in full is CASSLEWGPTDTYTF.